The present entry profiles one T cell receptor (beta chain) with its context. The data stem from a study of OX40 agonist ivuxolimab in advanced cancers. On the study more broadly: Patients received ivuxolimab, an agonistic anti-OX40 (CD134) antibody. Age averaged about 62 years (range roughly 20 to 90), and just over 80% were male.

Here immunoSEQ multiplex PCR was the method, and the copy in TCRdb shows in-frame clones only, minus some. Here the sample spans approximately 92,000 clones, around 95% being singletons. Sequencing used CD4+ or CD8+ T cells sorted from blood, obtained in a trial of the OX40 agonist ivuxolimab. This receptor was obtained from an adult with an advanced solid tumor such as melanoma, head and neck, liver or kidney cancer.

CDR3 loop: CASIPGHANTGELFF. The CDR3 coding sequence is TGTGCCAGCATACCGGGACATGCGAACACCGGGGAGCTGTTTTTT. V gene TRBV27 combines with J gene TRBJ2-2; a weak D match, TRBD1 (6 bases). V was cut by 7 bases and J by 0 bases, with 12 bases left in between. The CDR3 is 15 amino acids. Per germline, CDR1 MNHEY and CDR2 SMNVEV (reference sequence).